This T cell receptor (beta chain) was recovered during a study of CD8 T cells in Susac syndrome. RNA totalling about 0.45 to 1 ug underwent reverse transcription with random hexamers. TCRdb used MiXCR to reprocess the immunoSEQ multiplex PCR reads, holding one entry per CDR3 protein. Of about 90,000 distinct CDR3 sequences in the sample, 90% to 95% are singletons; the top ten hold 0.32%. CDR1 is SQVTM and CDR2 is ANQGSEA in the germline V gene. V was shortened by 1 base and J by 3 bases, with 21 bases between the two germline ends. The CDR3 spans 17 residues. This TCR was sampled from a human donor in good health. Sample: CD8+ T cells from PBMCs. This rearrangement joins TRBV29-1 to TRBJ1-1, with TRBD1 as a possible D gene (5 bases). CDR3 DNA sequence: TGCAGCGTTGAAGGGGGGTTGTATGGGACCGAGGACACTGAAGCTTTCTTT. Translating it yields CSVEGGLYGTEDTEAFF. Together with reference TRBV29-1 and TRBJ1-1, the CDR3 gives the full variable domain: SAVISQKPSRDICQRGTSLTIQCQVDSQVTMMFWYRQQPGQSLTLIATANQGSEATYESGFVIDKFPISRPNLTFSTLTVSNMSPEDSSIYLCSVEGGLYGTEDTEAFFGQGTRLTVV.